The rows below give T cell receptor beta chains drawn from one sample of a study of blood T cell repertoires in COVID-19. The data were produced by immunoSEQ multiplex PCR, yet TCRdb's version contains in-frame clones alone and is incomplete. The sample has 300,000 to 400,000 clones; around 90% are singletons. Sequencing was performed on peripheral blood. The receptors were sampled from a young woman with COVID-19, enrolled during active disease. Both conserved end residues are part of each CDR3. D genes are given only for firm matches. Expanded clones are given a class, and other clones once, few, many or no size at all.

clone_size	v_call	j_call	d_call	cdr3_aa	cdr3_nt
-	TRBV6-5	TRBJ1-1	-	CATSSGGMNTEAFF	TGTGCCACCTCTTCCGGCGGGATGAACACTGAAGCTTTCTTT
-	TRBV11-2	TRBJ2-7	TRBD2	CASSAGGGYEQYF	TGTGCCAGCAGCGCGGGGGGTGGATACGAGCAGTACTTC
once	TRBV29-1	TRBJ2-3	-	CSVALMGGSTDTQYF	TGCAGCGTCGCCCTTATGGGCGGGAGCACAGATACGCAGTATTTT
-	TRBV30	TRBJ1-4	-	CAWSQGNTNEKLFF	TGTGCCTGGAGTCAGGGGAATACTAATGAAAAACTGTTTTTT
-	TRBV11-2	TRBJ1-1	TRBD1	CASRFSTGGAFGAFF	TGTGCCAGCAGGTTCTCTACAGGGGGCGCTTTTGGAGCTTTCTTT
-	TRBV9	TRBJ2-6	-	CASSDRQQFPWPGANVLTF	TGTGCCAGCAGCGACCGACAACAGTTTCCGTGGCCTGGGGCCAACGTCCTGACTTTC
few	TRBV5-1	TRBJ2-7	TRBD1	CASSPKGQGKGYEQYF	TGCGCCAGCAGCCCTAAAGGACAGGGGAAAGGGTACGAGCAGTACTTC
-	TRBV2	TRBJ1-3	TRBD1	CASKAEQGTGNTIYF	TGTGCCAGCAAGGCCGAACAGGGGACTGGAAACACCATATATTTT
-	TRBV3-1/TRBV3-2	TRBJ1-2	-	CASSQVIGRGYTF	TGTGCCAGCAGCCAAGTAATAGGGAGAGGCTACACCTTC
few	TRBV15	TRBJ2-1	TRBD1	CATSFLGQVGDEQFF	TGTGCCACCAGCTTTCTTGGACAGGTAGGGGATGAGCAGTTCTTC
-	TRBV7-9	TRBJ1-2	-	CASSLGGVEFYGYTF	TGTGCCAGCAGCTTAGGAGGCGTGGAGTTCTATGGCTACACCTTC
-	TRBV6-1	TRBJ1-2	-	CASSEARAALNYGYTF	TGTGCCAGCAGTGAAGCGCGGGCAGCTCTTAACTATGGCTACACCTTC
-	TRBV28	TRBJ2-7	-	CASSLRTESPYEQYF	TGTGCCAGCAGTTTAAGGACAGAATCTCCCTACGAGCAGTACTTC
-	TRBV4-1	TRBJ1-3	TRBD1	CASSQETPGGQGTIYF	TGCGCCAGCAGCCAAGAAACTCCAGGGGGGCAAGGCACCATATATTTT
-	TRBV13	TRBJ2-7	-	CASSLGPGGSEQYF	TGTGCCAGCAGCTTAGGCCCCGGCGGCTCCGAGCAGTACTTC
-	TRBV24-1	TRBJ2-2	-	CATSDAMTPTGELFF	TGTGCCACCAGTGATGCTATGACTCCCACCGGGGAGCTGTTTTTT
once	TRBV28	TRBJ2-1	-	CASSRTPPSYNEQFF	TGTGCCAGCAGCCGAACACCCCCTTCCTACAATGAGCAGTTCTTC
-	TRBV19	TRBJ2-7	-	CASSIEWTDKQYF	TGTGCCAGTAGTATAGAGTGGACAGATAAGCAGTACTTC
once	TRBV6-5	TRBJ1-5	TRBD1	CASSSTGDQPQHF	TGTGCCAGCAGTTCTACAGGGGATCAGCCCCAGCATTTT
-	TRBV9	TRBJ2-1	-	CASSVARISYNEQFF	TGTGCCAGCAGCGTAGCGCGGATATCCTACAATGAGCAGTTCTTC
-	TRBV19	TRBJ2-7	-	CASSSTGAYEQYF	TGTGCCAGTAGCTCGACAGGAGCCTACGAGCAGTACTTC
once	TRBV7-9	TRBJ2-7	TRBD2	CASSLGLAGTYF	TGTGCCAGCAGCTTAGGGCTAGCGGGAACGTACTTC
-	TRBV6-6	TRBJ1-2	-	CASSHQLDYGYTF	TGTGCCAGCAGCCACCAACTGGACTATGGCTACACCTTC
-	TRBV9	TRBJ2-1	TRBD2	CASSVGSSVLAGVNEQFF	TGTGCCAGCAGCGTAGGGTCGTCGGTACTAGCGGGAGTCAATGAGCAGTTCTTC
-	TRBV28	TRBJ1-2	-	CASSMAAPGQHGYTF	TGTGCCAGCAGTATGGCGGCTCCGGGACAACACGGCTACACCTTC
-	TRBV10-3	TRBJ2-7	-	CAISEDPTYEQYF	TGTGCCATCTCGGAGGATCCTACTTACGAGCAGTACTTC